This TCR beta chain was recorded in a study of T cell repertoires in cytomegalovirus infection. Study information: The public TCR beta signatures pointed to both CMV infection and matching HLA type. General study findings and limits: There were HLA-C-restricted CMV-specific TCR beta clonotypes dominating the ex vivo response.

The table lists this clonotype with many counts. Its antigen is as yet unknown. This CDR3 is built from 11 residues. Trimming cost V 3 bases and J 5 bases, with 4 bases left between them. Germline V gene data show CDR1 as SGHTA and CDR2 as FQGNSA. TCRdb reprocessed the reads with MiXCR, giving one entry per CDR3 protein. This sample has about 300,000 distinct CDR3 sequences, with roughly a tenth found just once. The sequenced sample was PBMCs. The sequence was collected from a human donor in good health (CMV status not recorded). Some clones in this sample may be carry-over from other donors' samples. The J gene is TRBJ1-1, the V gene TRBV7-2, with unresolved D. CDR3 protein: CASSFDTEAFF. In DNA, the CDR3 is TGTGCCAGCAGCTTCGATACTGAAGCTTTCTTT.